Below, one T cell receptor (beta chain) is given with its context. No antigen is known for it. No much larger clone exists at a distance of one base, and base qualities are not known. From the cysteine through the phenylalanine, the CDR3 covers 16 amino acids. Only CDR3 DNA remains: 48 bases, in frame from the first base. CDR1 and CDR2 are drawn from the germline V gene: SGHTA, FQGNSA. Trimming at the junction amounts to 1 base on V and 8 bases on J, and the germline ends lie 17 bases apart. These data come from a study of identical twins (dated by TCRdb to about 2016). Turning to the overall study: The study deep-sequenced TCR alpha and beta repertoires from monozygotic twins, unrelated adults of various ages and cord blood to test whether fetal clonotypes persist. To rule out contamination, replicate twin experiments were performed at different times with different library preparation protocols.

Only healthy Caucasian donors were included. Three pairs of female monozygotic twins, all aged about 18 to 29 years, were included in the twin cohort. Positive isolation kits from Invitrogen were used to isolate the CD4+ and CD8+ T cell populations. Paper-wide results and their limitations: Invariant T cells such as MAIT and iNKT could partly confound zero-insertion analyses, though diverse VJ usage argued against this for most clonotypes. In beta out-of-frame sequences, excess twin sharing was weaker, because having fewer shared sequences lowered the signal-to-noise ratio. In monozygotic twins, recombination models systematically underestimated out-of-frame TCR alpha sharing, but the models matched the sharing seen between unrelated individuals. Because the same donors could not be followed over many years, the conclusions depended on cross-sectional statistical analysis. Fewer insertions were carried by abundant cord blood beta clonotypes; a weaker similar trend was observed in young adult naive repertoires, while no such trend was observed in memory repertoires. Compared with coincidental sharing between unrelated individuals, out-of-frame TCR alpha sequences shared between twins showed an excess of sequences with low generation probability.

The library relied on 5' RACE. Sequenced using an Illumina HiSeq 2000. Template switching introduced a universal primer binding site; the final cDNA contained a unique molecular identifier, enabling accurate counting of TCR cDNA molecules. Specific primers in the conserved constant-segment region were used to synthesize first-strand cDNA for the TCR alpha and beta chains. To control for contamination, every cDNA library carried two barcodes: a SMART-Mk sample barcode plus Illumina barcodes. TruSeq adapter sequences, together with Illumina sample barcodes, were added in two successive PCR steps. TCR alpha and beta cDNA libraries were sequenced on the Illumina HiSeq platform with custom primers. Per the original workflow: Raw reads were processed with MiGEC to extract unique molecular identifiers, and MiXCR was used to determine CDR3 positions. For each individual, recombination models were inferred using an EM algorithm with the repgenHMM and IGoR tools. The analysis of shared clonotypes was done with the tcR package in R, with sharing normalized by the product of cloneset sizes. To study raw recombination free of thymic and clonal selection effects, out-of-frame nonproductive sequences were analyzed. TCRdb reprocessed the public reads (quality trimming at Q25 with fastp, clone calling with MiXCR) and kept in-frame beta chains. Rows are combined by CDR3 protein, so each entry shows the most common genes and DNA. These V and J calls originate from TCRdb's pipeline instead of the authors' own analysis. Across this sample there are 450,000 or so distinct CDR3 sequences, with approximately 24% seen only once. The ten largest clones take up just under 3% of the sample.

These data were also reused for a study on T cells expressing NK-cell markers. Taken from the second paper: TCR beta-chain repertoires were profiled in sorted CD3+CD56+NKG2C+, CD3+CD56+NKG2C- and CD3+CD56-NKG2C+ T-cell subsets from fewer than 10 donors. Among the eight sequenced donors, seven were HCMV-seropositive and one was HCMV-seronegative. To restrict sorting to alphabetaTCR-expressing T cells, an anti-gammadeltaTCR antibody was added in several experiments. For roughly six donors, the dominant CD3+CD56+NKG2C+ clonotypes were among the top 10 CD8+ clonotypes and accounted for roughly 1.0-8% of CD8+ T cells. Those dominant clonotypes were again the most abundant among CD3+CD56-NKG2C+ cells in a handful of donors, at about 28.3-60.1%. It remained unclear whether the expanded NKG2C-expressing T cell clones were specific for HCMV antigens. Randomly selected healthy volunteers, three men and five women, were used as the eight sequenced donors. To determine HCMV serostatus, a commercial ELISA kit was used to detect HCMV-specific IgG in serum. MIGEC was used to demultiplex reads and group the reads by UMI, and MiTCR was used to assemble and quantify clonotypes. To exclude erroneous sequences, any TCR cDNA sequence not supported by at least two reads was discarded. The tcR package was used for downstream repertoire analysis, and clonotypes were matched between fractions using CDR3 nucleotide sequence together with V segment. Antigen specificity was annotated against VDJdb with VDJmatch, allowing one amino acid substitution in CDR3.

This TCR was recovered from a woman younger than 35 in good health. Recombination connected TRBV7-2 to TRBJ2-2; D gene: possibly TRBD1, on 5 matching bases. Sequencing input: CD4+ T cells sorted from blood. The bases are TGTGCCAGCAGCTTAGTCTGGGCAGGGCAAGGGGGGGAGCTGTTTTTT. Translated, it gives CASSLVWAGQGGELFF.